This TCR beta chain was sequenced in a study of brain T cells in children with intractable seizures. Trimming at V came to 4 bases and at J to 6 bases, leaving 5 bases not matched to a gene. Per the germline V gene, CDR1 is LGHDT and CDR2 is YNNKEL (reference sequence). This CDR3 comprises 14 residues. Turning to this clone: What it binds is unknown.

Study-wide results and caveats: Only CDR3 sequence similarity suggested viral specificity, without known HCMV serostatus.

Surgery cases with the highest brain T cell transcript signatures were chosen for sequencing. TCRdb's table, derived via immunoSEQ multiplex PCR, lists solely in-frame clones and lacks some. The sample has approximately 110,000 clones, approximately 94% seen once. Sequencing used peripheral blood, obtained at surgery. The receptor's source is a boy under three years old with hemimegalencephaly and intractable seizures. This chain joins TRBV3-1 (or the pseudogene TRBV3-2) and TRBJ2-7; 11 bases map to TRBD2. Here the CDR3 reads CASSPLAGEGEQYF. CDR3 DNA sequence: TGTGCCAGCAGCCCACTAGCGGGAGAGGGCGAGCAGTACTTC.